This TCR beta chain was found in a study of cytomegalovirus exposure and HLA in healthy donors. Germline loops: CDR1 SNHLY, CDR2 FYNNEI. V lost 5 bases and J lost 5, with 5 bases in between. The CDR3 loop spans 11 amino acids. Study-level points and caveats: A few chains linked to CMV were shown in vitro to be specific for CMV antigens. Prior analysis indicated that the majority of TCR beta V segments exhibited productivity approximately 90% or approximately 30% of the time. In a later analysis, a genetic analysis reported fewer productive-TCR N-insertions in an Asian-associated ancestry cluster than the cohort average. The study carried out a later analysis of TCR beta sequences. It associated approximately 15,000 of them with specific HLA alleles at a false discovery rate of 0.05.

PCR involved 60 Vbeta and 13 Jbeta primers. Clones were sequenced by immunoSEQ multiplex PCR, and TCRdb holds only the in-frame ones, with some missing. The sample includes some 200,000 clones. On this clone itself: Its specificity is not known.

The sequence came from a woman between 18 and 29 years old in good health and CMV-seropositive. The chain joins TRBV2 to TRBJ2-3; no firm D call. The sample taken for sequencing was PBMCs. This chain's CDR3 is CASSTQDTQYF. The CDR3, as DNA: TGTGCCAGCAGTACTCAAGATACGCAGTATTTT. Full variable domain (rest looked up from reference TRBV2 and TRBJ2-3): EPEVTQTPSHQVTQMGQEVILRCVPISNHLYFYWYRQILGQKVEFLVSFYNNEISEKSEIFDDQFSVERPDGSNFTLKIRSTKLEDSAMYFCASSTQDTQYFGPGTRLTVL.